This TCR beta chain appears in the sequencing data of a study of blood T cell repertoires in COVID-19. The assay was immunoSEQ multiplex PCR, and TCRdb's table has in-frame clones only and misses some. The data contain about 250,000 clones, roughly 90% of them singletons. Each recovered donor of Cohort 3 presented with two negative PCRs, clearance, or symptom resolution. Germline values: CDR1 MDHEN, CDR2 SYDVKM. The CDR3 runs 15 residues. Trimming took 6 bases from V and 3 from J; bases not matched to a gene: 6. This TCR came from a woman between 45 and 60 years old who had recovered from COVID-19. The sequencing sample was made of PBMCs or T cells enriched from blood (not recorded which). The J gene is TRBJ2-3, the V gene TRBV28, with 10 bases that match TRBD2. The chain's CDR3 is CASSKLAGSTDTQYF. The CDR3 DNA is TGTGCCAGCAGCAAACTAGCGGGAAGTACAGATACGCAGTATTTT.